The entry below gives a single TCR beta chain sequence along with its context. This clonotype was seen at least ten times. Its antigen is still unknown. No much larger clone exists at a distance of one base, and base qualities are not known. The data were taken from a study of T cells in Graves' hyperthyroidism and ophthalmopathy (dated by TCRdb to about 2019). Background for the entire study: Peripheral blood was sampled at the time of initial diagnosis, prior to any treatment. A discovery cohort of about a hundred patients, about 40 with Graves' ophthalmopathy and 55 to 60 with stable Graves' hyperthyroidism, was used to find distinguishing TCR V-J signatures. The 100 discovery patients were randomly split 7:3 into training and test sets. The paper reports TCR Vbeta CDR3 sequencing of approximately 140 peripheral blood samples: some 44 ophthalmopathy, roughly 74 hyperthyroidism and roughly 17 progressor patients. In addition, the study compared T-cell repertoires in thyroid tissue and in blood from five or six Graves' hyperthyroidism patients. An independent validation cohort of 18 to 20 hyperthyroidism patients and more than 15 patients who later progressed to ophthalmopathy tested prospective prediction of ophthalmopathy. Following sampling, methimazole starting at 30 mg daily was given to hyperthyroidism patients, and high-dose intravenous methylprednisolone was given to ophthalmopathy patients. On the study overall, not on this receptor specifically: Most expanded thyroid clonotypes (frequency above 0.001) were also detected in blood, a finding suggesting that blood repertoires may reflect thyroid immune responses. In validation, the model predicted progression to ophthalmopathy a median of roughly 6.5 months before onset, with roughly 70% sensitivity and 72.22% specificity. No statistical method was used to fix the sample size in advance, and group allocation was not hidden from the investigators. A model built on a 13 V-J signature distinguished ophthalmopathy from stable hyperthyroidism, reaching 85% to 90% sensitivity and about 81% specificity in cross-validation and 80%/75% in testing.

Amplification of TCR beta CDR3 regions was carried out from RNA transcripts. The first round of RT-PCR for the TCR CDR3 was performed with the HTBI primer set and the Qiagen OneStep RT-PCR kit. Libraries were constructed in a second round of multiplex PCR, after which size selection and purification were carried out. Paired-end sequencing of the libraries was performed with 100 bp reads on an Illumina HiSeq2000. Per the original workflow: Raw data were processed with SOAPnuke, discarding reads with adapters, uncalled bases, mean Phred below 15, or no exact constant-primer or identifier match. High-quality paired reads were merged using COPE v1.2.5, and each unique nucleotide sequence was defined as a clonotype. Clonotypes were aligned to IMGT TRBV, TRBD and TRBJ reference segments using MiTCR v1.1. The analysis included only V-J combinations with a frequency above 0.0001, which together covered around 99% of the repertoires. A TCS score was defined as the ratio of F50 (clonal expansion) to E x V (chaos), with BLOSUM62-based TCRdist applied between CDR3 peptides within each V-J. Welch's t-statistics and random forest reduced around 550 V-J features to 10 to 15, which were used in a naive Bayes classifier (R e1071). Using fastp at Q25 and MiXCR, TCRdb reprocessed the public reads and kept productive beta chains. Identical CDR3 protein sequences are pooled into one entry, listed with their most common genes and DNA. TCRdb, not the original authors, processed these V and J calls. The sample table shows approximately 520,000 distinct CDR3 sequences, and roughly a quarter are seen once. Of the sample, around 10% is held by the ten largest clones.

In the ophthalmopathy patients, disease was moderately to severely active, with a Clinical Activity Score of 3 or more, a NOSPECS grade of 4 or more, and a duration of less than 3 months. Patients with uncontrolled infections, other autoimmune diseases, pregnancy or lactation were excluded. Diagnoses were established on the basis of clinical symptoms, serum thyroxine and TRAb, thyroid ultrasound, and orbital computed tomography. PBMCs were separated from 10 ml of fresh peripheral blood using Ficoll-Paque density gradient centrifugation. Total RNA was extracted with Trizol reagent, and quality was checked on an Agilent 2100 Bioanalyzer. Looking up the germline V gene yields CDR1 SGHTA and CDR2 FQGNSA. Trimming costs V 0 bases and J 5 bases, and their ends lie 16 bases apart. From the cysteine up to the phenylalanine, the CDR3 has a length of 16 residues. The read is trimmed to its CDR3 DNA, 48 bases read in frame from base 1.

This chain joins TRBV7-2 to TRBJ2-5, with a tentative D gene TRBD2 over 7 matching bases. The clonotype originates from a woman aged 25 to 39 with Graves' ophthalmopathy. The sequencing input was blood. The CDR3 region reads CASSLAIGGRKETQYF. The DNA sequence reads TGTGCCAGCAGCTTAGCGATCGGGGGGCGGAAGGAGACCCAGTACTTC.